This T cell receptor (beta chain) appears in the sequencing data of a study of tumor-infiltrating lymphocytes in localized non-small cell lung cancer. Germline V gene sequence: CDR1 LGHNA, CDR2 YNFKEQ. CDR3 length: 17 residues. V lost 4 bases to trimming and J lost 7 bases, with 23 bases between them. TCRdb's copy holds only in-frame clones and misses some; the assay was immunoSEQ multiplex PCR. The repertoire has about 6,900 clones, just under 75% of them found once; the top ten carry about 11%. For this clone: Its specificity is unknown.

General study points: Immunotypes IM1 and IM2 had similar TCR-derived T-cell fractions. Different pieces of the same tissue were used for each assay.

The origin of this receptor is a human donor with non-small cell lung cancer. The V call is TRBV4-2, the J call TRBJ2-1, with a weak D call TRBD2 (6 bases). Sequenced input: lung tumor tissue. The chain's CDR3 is CASSLWGDSGMVNEQFF. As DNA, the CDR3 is TGTGCCAGCAGCCTGTGGGGGGACTCGGGAATGGTGAATGAGCAGTTCTTC.